This record concerns one TCR beta chain sequence. A junction boundary mismatches the germline segment, possibly from a read error. This specimen belongs to a study of blood T cell repertoires in COVID-19. This CDR3 spans 17 amino acids. Germline CDR1 and CDR2: SSHAT and FNYEAQ (reference sequence). Sequencing used immunoSEQ multiplex PCR; TCRdb keeps in-frame clones, though not all of them. The table has 200,000 to 250,000 clones, under 90% seen once; the top ten hold around 6%. Sample: peripheral blood. The chain joins TRBV7-7 to TRBJ2-1, with 10 bases identical to TRBD1. The TCR comes from a man between 60 and 75 years old who had recovered from COVID-19. The CDR3 DNA reads TGTGCTAGCAGCCCGGGACAGGGGCAGCCCTCCTACAATGAGCAGTTCTTC. Its translation: CASSPGQGQPSYNEQFF. The entire variable domain, with the rest obtained from reference TRBV7-7 and TRBJ2-1, is as follows: GAGVSQSPRYKVTKRGQDVTLRCDPISSHATLYWYQQALGQGPEFLTYFNYEAQPDKSGLPSDRFSAERPEGSISTLTIQRTEQRDSAMYRCASSPGQGQPSYNEQFFGPGTRLTVL.